The 18 T cell receptor beta chains listed next were all sequenced from one sample in a study of molecular identifiers for immune sequencing clone quantification. MiXCR, applied by TCRdb to the PCR reads, yields one record per CDR3 protein. The data contain roughly 630,000 distinct CDR3 sequences, 25% of them singletons. The sample was naive CD8+ T cells from blood, with Jurkat cell RNA spiked in. Subset reported: FACS-sorted CD8+CD4-CCR7+CD45RA+ naive T cells. Every receptor here comes from a human donor in good health. Some libraries in this study had Jurkat cell RNA spiked in.

This clonotype appeared many times. The genes are TRBV14 and TRBJ2-7; D not resolved. Trimming removed 1 base at V and 3 bases at J, with 4 bases between. Germline CDR1 is SGHDN and CDR2 is FVKESK. This CDR3 has 12 amino acids. In DNA form, the CDR3 reads TGTGCCAGCAGCCAAGCCAGCTACGAGCAGTACTTC. Amino acids: CASSQASYEQYF.

Comment on this clonotype: One junction end does not reproduce the germline sequence, and a read error may be involved. The gene calls are TRBV28 and TRBJ2-6; D perhaps matches TRBD2 (6 bases). The length of the CDR3 is 16 residues. Germline V gene data show CDR1 as MDHEN and CDR2 as SYDVKM. The CDR3 DNA follows: TGTGCCTGCAGTTTAGGAGGGGATACTGGGGCCAACGTCCTGACTTTC. As protein: CACSLGGDTGANVLTF.

For this clonotype: Compared with germline, one end of the junction differs, possibly owing to a read error. The chain employs TRBV19 and TRBJ2-7; possible D gene TRBD1, 5 bases. Germline V gene data show CDR1 as LNHDA and CDR2 as SQIVND (reference sequence). The CDR3 extends over 13 amino acids. CDR3 sequence (DNA): TGTGCCAGTAGTCCAGGGTCCTCCTGCGAGCAGTACTTC. It is translated as CASSPGSSCEQYF.

About this clonotype: With a much larger clone just one base away, this may be a read error. The CDR3 does not close with the conserved phenylalanine or tryptophan, likely indicating a read error. The chain employs TRBV3-1 and TRBJ2-2; D perhaps matches TRBD2 (5 bases). This CDR3 spans 13 amino acids. V dropped 4 bases and J dropped 5 bases, with 8 bases sitting between them. The germline gives CDR1 LGHDT, CDR2 YNNKEL (reference sequence). CDR3 nucleotides: TGTGCCAGCAGCCTGGACTTTACCGGGGAGCTGTTTCTT. Encoded protein: CASSLDFTGELFL.

This clonotype has at least ten counts. V gene TRBV20-1 combines with J gene TRBJ2-7, with 11 bases lining up with TRBD2. Trimming at V came to 3 bases and at J to 2 bases, leaving 6 bases not matched to a gene. In germline, CDR1 is DFQATT, CDR2 SNEGSKA (reference sequence). This CDR3 has 15 amino acids. The CDR3 DNA reads as TGCAGTGCTAGTCAGAGACTAGCGGGAACCTACGAGCAGTACTTC. Its protein is CSASQRLAGTYEQYF.

This clonotype was counted only a few times. The genes are TRBV19 and TRBJ2-1, with 7 positions matching TRBD1. The CDR3 is 12 amino acids. With V trimmed by 10 bases and J by 6 bases, 6 bases remained unmatched. CDR1 is LNHDA and CDR2 is SQIVND in the germline V gene (reference sequence). The CDR3 loop is CATRQGGNEQFF. CDR3 bases: TGTGCCACCCGACAGGGCGGCAATGAGCAGTTCTTC.

The V gene is TRBV12-3 or TRBV12-4, the J gene TRBJ1-1; 8 bases align to TRBD1. V shed 5 bases and J 5 bases; nucleotides not matched to a gene: 7. The CDR3 is 14 residues long. As DNA, the CDR3 is TGTGCCAGCAGTGAGACAGGGGAAAGGACTGAAGCTTTCTTT. Amino acid sequence: CASSETGERTEAFF.

This clonotype was found a few times. Being one base from a much bigger clone, this may be a read error. The CDR3 region has the DNA TGTGTCAGCAGCATACCCCTAGCGGGAGGGCCGAAAGATACGCAGTATTTT. Amino acids: CVSSIPLAGGPKDTQYF. This chain connects TRBV7-2 to TRBJ2-3; 12 bases agree with TRBD2. The CDR3 extends over 17 amino acids. Germline V CDR1 and CDR2: SGHTA, FQGNSA.

The table lists this clonotype with many counts. The rearrangement uses TRBV20-1 and TRBJ2-7, with 9 nucleotides matching TRBD2. The CDR3 totals 16 residues. Germline V CDR1 and CDR2: DFQATT, SNEGSKA (reference sequence). V gave up 5 bases and J gave up 2 bases; unmatched junction bases: 13. CDR3 DNA: TGCAGTGCTGCTCCGACTAGCGGATTACAGGCCTACGAGCAGTACTTC. Protein product: CSAAPTSGLQAYEQYF.

The rearrangement joins TRBV7-2 to TRBJ2-7; D is perhaps TRBD2 (6 bases). The CDR3 extends over 15 amino acids. The V gene lost 4 bases and the J gene lost 0 bases, with 13 bases spanning the gap. Germline lookup yields CDR1 SGHTA and CDR2 FQGNSA. CDR3 DNA: TGTGCCAGCAGCTCAAGGGACTTCGCCTCCTACGAGCAGTACTTC. Translated, it gives CASSSRDFASYEQYF.

This clonotype was observed once. A clone one base away is much larger, so this may be a read error. The missing conserved phenylalanine or tryptophan at the end of this CDR3 makes a read error likely. This chain uses TRBV6-1 with TRBJ1-1, with TRBD1 matching 9 bases. V shed 5 bases and J 0 bases; nucleotides not matched to a gene: 1. The germline V gene has CDR1 MNHNS and CDR2 SASEGT. The CDR3 contains 14 residues. CDR3 amino acids: CASSHRGLNTEAFL. The CDR3 coding sequence is TGTGCCAGCAGTCACAGGGGGCTGAACACTGAAGCTTTCCTT.

The CDR3 nucleotides are TGTGCCTGGGAAAAAGATGAGCAGTTCTTC. Translation: CAWEKDEQFF. V usage is TRBV30 and J usage is TRBJ2-1; D not certain. From germline, CDR1 is GTSNPN and CDR2 SVGIG (reference sequence). V was shortened by 5 bases and J by 8 bases, with 7 bases between the two germline ends. There are 10 residues in the CDR3.

This clonotype was detected many times. This rearrangement joins TRBV6-5 to TRBJ1-1; the D gene is possibly TRBD1 (5 bases). This CDR3 spans 15 amino acids. Trimming took off 4 bases at V and 2 bases at J, with 14 bases between the two ends. Germline V lookup: CDR1 MNHEY, CDR2 SVGAGI. The DNA of the CDR3 is TGTGCCAGCAGTTTAGACAGACCAGAAAACACTGAAGCTTTCTTT. Translated, it gives CASSLDRPENTEAFF.

As concerns this clonotype: A much larger clone differs by one base, so this may be a read error. Without the conserved terminal phenylalanine or tryptophan, this CDR3 likely stems from a read error. The chain combines TRBV5-1 with TRBJ1-1; TRBD1 matches 8 bases. V lost 4 bases and J lost 1; bases outside the gene matches: 6. Per the germline V gene, CDR1 is SGHRS and CDR2 is YFSETQ. CDR3 length: 15 residues. DNA of the CDR3: TGCGCCAGCAGCGGGACCGGGACAGGGAACACTGAAGCTTTCTCT. It encodes CASSGTGTGNTEAFS.

This clonotype was recorded a few times. The chain employs TRBV28 and TRBJ1-5, with D perhaps matching TRBD1 (5 bases). Germline loops: CDR1 MDHEN, CDR2 SYDVKM. V lost 1 base to trimming and J lost 3 bases, with 13 bases between them. The CDR3 spans 16 residues. CDR3 in DNA: TGTGCCAGCAGTTTATCATCCAGGGCCGCCAATCAGCCCCAGCATTTT. Amino acid sequence: CASSLSSRAANQPQHF.

On this clonotype: It may be a read error: a sequence one base away is much more abundant. V is TRBV2 and J is TRBJ1-5; no reliable D call. Germline loops: CDR1 SNHLY, CDR2 FYNNEI. This CDR3 is 12 amino acids long. The DNA of the CDR3 is TGTGCCAGCAGCCAAGACAATCAGCCCCGGCATTTT. Amino acid sequence: CASSQDNQPRHF.

This clonotype was seen at least ten times. This rearrangement joins TRBV20-1 to TRBJ2-3, with D possibly matching TRBD1 (7 bases). The CDR3 contains 20 residues. V lost 0 bases and J 2 bases, leaving 27 bases between the germline ends. CDR1 is DFQATT, CDR2 SNEGSKA, per germline (reference sequence). The CDR3 DNA sequence: TGCAGTGCTAGAGAAGAGGGGGGACTGGGACAGCGAGCGGACACAGATACGCAGTATTTT. Its translation is CSAREEGGLGQRADTDTQYF.

In the case of this clonotype: This clone may be a read error of a much larger clone one base away. The CDR3 coding sequence is TGTGCCAGCAGCCCCTCAGCAGCGGCAAGCTCCTACGAGCAGTACTTC. Protein sequence: CASSPSAAASSYEQYF. The rearrangement joins TRBV5-3 to TRBJ2-7, with D perhaps TRBD2 (5 bases). TRBV5-3 counts as an open reading frame of uncertain function. The CDR3 sequence is 16 residues long. Between the trimmed V and J ends, which lost 8 bases and 0 bases, there was a span of 21 bases.